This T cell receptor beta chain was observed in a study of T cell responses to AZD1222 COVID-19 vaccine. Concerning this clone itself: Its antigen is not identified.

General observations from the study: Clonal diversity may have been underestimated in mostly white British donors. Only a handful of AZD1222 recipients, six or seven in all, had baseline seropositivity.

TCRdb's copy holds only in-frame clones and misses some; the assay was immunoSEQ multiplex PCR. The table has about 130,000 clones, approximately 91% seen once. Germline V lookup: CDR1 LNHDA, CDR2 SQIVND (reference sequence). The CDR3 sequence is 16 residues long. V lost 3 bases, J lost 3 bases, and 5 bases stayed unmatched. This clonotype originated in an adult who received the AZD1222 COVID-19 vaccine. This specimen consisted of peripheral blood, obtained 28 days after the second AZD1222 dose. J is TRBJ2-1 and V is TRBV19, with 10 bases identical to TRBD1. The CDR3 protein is CASSISRTGGYNEQFF. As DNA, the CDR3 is TGTGCCAGTAGTATTTCCAGGACAGGGGGCTACAATGAGCAGTTCTTC.